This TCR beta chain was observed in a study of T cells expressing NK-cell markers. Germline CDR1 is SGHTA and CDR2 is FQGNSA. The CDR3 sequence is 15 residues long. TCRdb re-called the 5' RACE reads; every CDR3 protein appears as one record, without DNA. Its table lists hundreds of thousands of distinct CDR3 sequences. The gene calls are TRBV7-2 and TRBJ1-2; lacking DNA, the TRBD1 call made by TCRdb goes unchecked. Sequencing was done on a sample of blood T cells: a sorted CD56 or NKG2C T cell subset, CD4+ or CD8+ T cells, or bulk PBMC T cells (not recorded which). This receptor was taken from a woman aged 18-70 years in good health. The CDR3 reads CASSETGRLNYGYTF.